This T cell receptor beta chain stems from a study of CD8+ T cells in alopecia areata. In the study overall: Skin-grafted 7-10-week-old female C3H/HeJ mice received tissue from roughly 6-13-month-old C3H/HeJ donors with spontaneous alopecia. Study-wide points: Higher clonality and more expanded CD8+ clones appeared in lesional than normal scalp. Normal skin's resident alphabeta T cells are also sequenced in scalp samples. Patients shared TCRs less clearly than mice did, possibly for HLA-related reasons.

Turning to this clone: What it binds is not known. The database protein in TCRdb disagrees with the DNA translation at residue 12; the sequence shown here was translated from the DNA. Gene names and germline refer to mouse. The sequenced fragment ends 3 residues before the CDR3 boundary, so the rest is inferred from the germline J gene.

Cell sorting was performed on pooled cutaneous lymph node cells with CD4, CD8alpha, NKG2D, NKG2ACE and other markers. The CDR3 loop spans 15 amino acids. V dropped 4 bases and J dropped 3; count of bases not matched to a gene: 2. Germline CDR1 reads LGHNA; CDR2 reads YNLKQL (reference sequence). cDNA reverse transcribed from extracted RNA served as the sequencing template. This table comes from immunoSEQ multiplex PCR, and its TCRdb copy is limited to in-frame clones, with some not included. The sample presents about 19,000 clones, none singletons. This clonotype was obtained from a C3H/HeJ mouse with alopecia areata. The MHC haplotype of the strain is H2-k. The V call is TRBV5, the J call TRBJ1-3; TRBD1 aligns across 11 bases. The sequenced material came from CD8+ T cells sorted from a lymph node. The CDR3 spells CASSLGTGGGNTLYF. Incomplete CDR3 DNA: TGTGCCAGCAGCCTAGGGACAGGGGGTGGAAATACG.